These 5 T cell receptor beta chains came from one sample sequenced in a study of T cell responses to AZD1222 COVID-19 vaccine listed by TCRdb under 2021. The time point label, as the study defines it: about 28 days (+/-7) after the second vaccine dose. Library construction relied on the immunoSEQ multiplex PCR assay. TCRdb provides this immuneACCESS table in a form limited to in-frame rearrangements. Some clones are lacking; in checked studies, under half of them reflect an unresolved V gene, and why the rest are absent is not known. This sample gives roughly 69,000 clones in total; 75% to 85% of them show up just once. 11% to 15% of the sample is in the top ten clones. The sample here was peripheral blood, taken 28 days after the second AZD1222 dose. All receptors come from an adult who received the AZD1222 COVID-19 vaccine.

The V gene is TRBV20-1, the J gene TRBJ2-7; D is perhaps TRBD1 or TRBD2 (6 bases each). The CDR3 spans 15 residues. CDR1 and CDR2 from the germline V gene are DFQATT and SNEGSKA (reference sequence). Trimming removed 3 bases at V and 2 bases at J, with 17 bases between. The CDR3 sequence is CSASMVGGNPYEQYF. DNA of the CDR3: TGCAGTGCTAGTATGGTGGGGGGCAATCCCTACGAGCAGTACTTC.

In its sample, this clone was seen a few times. This sequence joins TRBV12-3 or TRBV12-4 and TRBJ2-1; TRBD2 is a possible D gene (6 bases). The CDR3 length is 13 residues. Trimming cost V 6 bases and J 4 bases, with 10 bases left between them. The CDR3 coding sequence is TGTGCCAGCAGCGGTCGGGGGTACAATGAGCAGTTCTTC. Translation: CASSGRGYNEQFF.

The rearrangement uses TRBV19 and TRBJ2-3; unclear D gene. The germline CDR1 and CDR2 sequences are LNHDA and SQIVND (reference sequence). The CDR3 runs 13 residues. V lost 1 base and J 7 bases, leaving 9 bases between the germline ends. CDR3 sequence: CASSIVGGNTQYF. The CDR3, as DNA: TGTGCCAGTAGTATAGTTGGTGGAAATACGCAGTATTTT.

The V gene is TRBV27, the J gene TRBJ2-7; a weak D match, TRBD1 (8 bases). Germline V gene data show CDR1 as MNHEY and CDR2 as SMNVEV (reference sequence). The CDR3 covers 14 residues. The V and J ends lost 8 bases and 6 bases respectively, with 20 bases between them. Written as DNA, the CDR3 is TGTGCCAGCGGATACAGGGGGGGAAGGGGCGAGCAGTACTTC. Protein sequence: CASGYRGGRGEQYF.

The gene calls are TRBV5-4 and TRBJ2-7; 7 bases match TRBD1. With 6 bases clipped from V and 5 bases from J, the junction kept 8 bases outside the gene matches. CDR1 and CDR2 (germline): SGHNT, YYREEE (reference sequence). The CDR3 has 13 amino acids. This CDR3 is CASTVTGWNEQYF. CDR3 in DNA: TGTGCCAGCACCGTGACAGGGTGGAACGAGCAGTACTTC.